Listed below are T cell receptor beta chains from one sample, sequenced in a study of T cells after yellow fever vaccination. Via MiXCR, TCRdb re-called the 5' RACE reads, giving one row per CDR3 protein. The sample comprises 310,000 or so distinct CDR3 sequences, roughly 7% of which are singletons, and over 15% rests with the top ten. Here the sequenced sample was PBMCs, taken about 49 days after the first yellow fever vaccination. The receptors were gathered from a man in his late teens or twenties who received the YFV17D yellow fever vaccine. Both conserved end residues are part of each CDR3. Fields, in order: D gene, J gene, V gene, clone size, CDR3 protein, CDR3 DNA. D genes are given only for firm matches. For some rows the clone size is stated as once, few or many, or as a class when expanded; others skip it.

.,TRBJ2-1,TRBV20-1,.,CSARPETYNEQFF,TGCAGTGCTAGACCCGAGACCTACAATGAGCAGTTCTTC
TRBD1,TRBJ1-1,TRBV2,.,CASRPGTGDTEAFF,TGTGCCAGCAGGCCAGGGACAGGGGACACTGAAGCTTTCTTT
.,TRBJ2-7,TRBV7-9,many,CASSSTVRDEQYF,TGTGCCAGCAGCTCGACAGTACGGGACGAGCAGTACTTC
.,TRBJ2-1,TRBV27,many,CATVILGGTEQFF,TGTGCCACCGTGATCTTAGGGGGAACTGAGCAGTTCTTC
.,TRBJ2-7,TRBV20-1,many,CSARDRAYEQYF,TGCAGTGCTAGAGATCGAGCCTACGAGCAGTACTTC
TRBD1,TRBJ1-5,TRBV4-1,few,CASSQGTGTASYQPQHF,TGCGCCAGCAGCCAAGGGACCGGGACAGCGTCCTATCAGCCCCAGCATTTT
TRBD1,TRBJ1-1,TRBV4-3,.,CASRRRGHHTEAFF,TGCGCCAGCAGGCGCAGGGGGCATCACACTGAAGCTTTCTTT
TRBD2,TRBJ2-3,TRBV7-2,few,CASSLVLAGGSYTQYF,TGTGCCAGCAGCTTAGTGCTAGCGGGGGGGTCGTATACGCAGTATTTT
TRBD2,TRBJ2-7,TRBV10-1,.,CASSGGLAGSYEQYF,TGCGCCAGCAGTGGGGGACTAGCGGGGTCCTACGAGCAGTACTTC
.,TRBJ1-2,TRBV3-1,few,CASSQPNQLANYGYTF,TGTGCCAGCAGCCAACCCAATCAACTTGCTAACTATGGCTACACCTTC
.,TRBJ1-4,TRBV3-1,.,CASSQSRSPTNEKLFF,TGTGCCAGCAGCCAATCCAGATCACCAACTAATGAAAAACTGTTTTTT
.,TRBJ2-1,TRBV18,.,CASSPGTRNNEQFF,TGTGCCAGCTCACCGGGGACAAGAAACAATGAGCAGTTCTTC
.,TRBJ1-6,TRBV6-5,.,CASSYSGSSPLHF,TGTGCCAGCAGTTACTCAGGGAGTTCACCCCTCCACTTT
.,TRBJ1-6,TRBV4-3,many,CASSQASQLGNSPLHF,TGCGCCAGCAGCCAAGCTTCCCAATTGGGAAATTCACCCCTCCACTTT
.,TRBJ2-1,TRBV30,few,CAWSRSSGFWGEQFF,TGTGCCTGGAGTCGAAGTTCAGGTTTCTGGGGTGAGCAGTTCTTC